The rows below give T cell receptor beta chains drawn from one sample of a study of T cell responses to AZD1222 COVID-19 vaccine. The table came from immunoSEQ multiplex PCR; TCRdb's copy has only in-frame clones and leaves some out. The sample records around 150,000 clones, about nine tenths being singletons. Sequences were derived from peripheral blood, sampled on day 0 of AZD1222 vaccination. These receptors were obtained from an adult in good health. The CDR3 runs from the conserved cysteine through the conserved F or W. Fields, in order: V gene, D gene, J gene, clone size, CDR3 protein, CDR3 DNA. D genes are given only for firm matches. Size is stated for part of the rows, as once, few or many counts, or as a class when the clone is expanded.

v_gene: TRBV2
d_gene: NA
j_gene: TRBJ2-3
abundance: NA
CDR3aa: CASSPLRAGTDTQYF
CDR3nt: TGTGCCAGCAGTCCCCTGAGAGCGGGCACAGATACGCAGTATTTT

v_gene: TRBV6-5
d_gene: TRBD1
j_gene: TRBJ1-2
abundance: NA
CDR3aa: CASSPGQGASYGYTF
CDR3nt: TGTGCCAGCAGTCCCGGACAGGGGGCGAGCTATGGCTACACCTTC

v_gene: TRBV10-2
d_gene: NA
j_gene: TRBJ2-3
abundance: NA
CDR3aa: CASSSVGRYTDTQYF
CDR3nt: TGCGCCAGCAGCTCGGTTGGACGTTACACAGATACGCAGTATTTT

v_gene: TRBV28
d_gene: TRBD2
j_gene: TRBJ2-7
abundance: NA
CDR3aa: CAASSGGLFDEQYF
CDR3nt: TGTGCCGCATCCTCGGGAGGGCTTTTCGACGAGCAGTACTTC

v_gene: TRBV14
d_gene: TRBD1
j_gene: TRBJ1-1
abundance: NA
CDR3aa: CASSQDRTGTGVRSAFTEAFF
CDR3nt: TGTGCCAGCAGCCAAGATAGGACCGGGACAGGGGTCCGCTCGGCCTTCACTGAAGCTTTCTTT

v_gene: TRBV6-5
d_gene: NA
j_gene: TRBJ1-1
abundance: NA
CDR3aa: CASRSSGGTEAFF
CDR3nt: TGTGCCAGCAGGTCATCGGGTGGGACTGAAGCTTTCTTT

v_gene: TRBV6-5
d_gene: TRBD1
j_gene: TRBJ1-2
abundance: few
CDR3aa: CASVYRGGGYTF
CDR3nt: TGTGCCAGCGTCTACAGGGGCGGTGGCTACACCTTC

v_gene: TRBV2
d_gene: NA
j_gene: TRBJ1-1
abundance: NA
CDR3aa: CASGGDTEAFF
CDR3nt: TGTGCCAGTGGCGGGGACACTGAAGCTTTCTTT

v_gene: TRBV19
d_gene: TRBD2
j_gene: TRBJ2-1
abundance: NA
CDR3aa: CASSMVGTRVYNEQFF
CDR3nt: TGTGCCAGTAGTATGGTGGGGACTAGGGTCTACAATGAGCAGTTCTTC

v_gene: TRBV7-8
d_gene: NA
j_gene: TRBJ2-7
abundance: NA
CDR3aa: CASSYRPSSYEQYF
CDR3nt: TGTGCCAGCAGCTACAGACCGTCCTCCTACGAGCAGTACTTC

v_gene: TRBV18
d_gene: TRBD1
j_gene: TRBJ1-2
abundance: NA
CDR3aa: CASSKAGQDYGYTF
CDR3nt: TGTGCCAGCTCTAAGGCAGGACAGGACTATGGCTACACCTTC

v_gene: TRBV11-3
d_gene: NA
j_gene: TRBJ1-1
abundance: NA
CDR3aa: CASSPRLGTEAFF
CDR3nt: TGTGCCAGCAGTCCTCGGTTAGGGACTGAAGCTTTCTTT

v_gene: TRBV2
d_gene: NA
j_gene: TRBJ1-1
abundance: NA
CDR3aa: CASSVESTEAFF
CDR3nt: TGTGCCAGCAGTGTGGAGAGCACTGAAGCTTTCTTT